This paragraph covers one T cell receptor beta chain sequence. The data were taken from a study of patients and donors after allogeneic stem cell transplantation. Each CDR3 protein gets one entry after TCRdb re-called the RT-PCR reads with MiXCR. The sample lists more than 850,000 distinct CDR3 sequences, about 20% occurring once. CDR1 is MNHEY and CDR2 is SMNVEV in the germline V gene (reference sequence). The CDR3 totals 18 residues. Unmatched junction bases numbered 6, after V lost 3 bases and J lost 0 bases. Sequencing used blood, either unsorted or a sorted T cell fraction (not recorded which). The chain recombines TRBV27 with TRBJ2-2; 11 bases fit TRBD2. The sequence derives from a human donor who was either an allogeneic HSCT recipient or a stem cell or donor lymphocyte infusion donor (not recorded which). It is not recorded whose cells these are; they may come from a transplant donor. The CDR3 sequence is CASSFRSGGDANTGELFF. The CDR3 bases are TGTGCCAGCAGTTTCCGTAGCGGGGGGGACGCGAACACCGGGGAGCTGTTTTTT.